This note documents a single T cell receptor (beta chain) sequence. Its antigen is not known. Germline assignment: CDR1 SNHLY and CDR2 FYNNEI. The CDR3 runs 15 residues. The V gene lost 0 bases and the J gene lost 1 base, with 9 bases spanning the gap. At colonoscopy, a blood sample was also collected. TCRdb's table, derived via immunoSEQ multiplex PCR, lists solely in-frame clones and lacks some. The sample consists of 25,000 to 35,000 clones, about four fifths of them appearing once. This sample is drawn from a study of pediatric ulcerative colitis. The study, taken as a whole, reports: Repertoires came from total lymphocyte DNA, so rare subsets like regulatory T cells may be missed.

Material: blood. This clonotype was sampled from a boy between 10 and 17 years old with severe ulcerative colitis. The chain has TRBV2 and TRBJ1-1, with a possible D match to TRBD1 (6 bases). The CDR3 DNA reads TGTGCCAGCAGTGAAGCGACAGGAAAGAACACTGAAGCTTTCTTT. It yields the protein CASSEATGKNTEAFF.